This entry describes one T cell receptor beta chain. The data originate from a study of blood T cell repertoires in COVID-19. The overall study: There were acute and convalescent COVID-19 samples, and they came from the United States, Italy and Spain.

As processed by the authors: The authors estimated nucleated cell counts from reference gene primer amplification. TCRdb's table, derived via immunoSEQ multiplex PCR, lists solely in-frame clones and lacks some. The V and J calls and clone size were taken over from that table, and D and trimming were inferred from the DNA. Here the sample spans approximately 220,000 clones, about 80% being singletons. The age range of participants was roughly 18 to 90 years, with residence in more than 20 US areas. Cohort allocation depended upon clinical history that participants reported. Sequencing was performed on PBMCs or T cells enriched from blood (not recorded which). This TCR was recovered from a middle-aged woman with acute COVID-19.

The DNA of the CDR3 is TGTGCCAGCAGTTTATCCCGCGCTGCAACAGATACGCAGTATTTT. It yields the protein CASSLSRAATDTQYF. V and J are TRBV27 and TRBJ2-3; D is undetermined. From germline, CDR1 is MNHEY and CDR2 SMNVEV (reference sequence). The ends were cut back, 0 bases at V and 3 bases at J, with 10 bases in the middle. The CDR3 contains 15 residues.